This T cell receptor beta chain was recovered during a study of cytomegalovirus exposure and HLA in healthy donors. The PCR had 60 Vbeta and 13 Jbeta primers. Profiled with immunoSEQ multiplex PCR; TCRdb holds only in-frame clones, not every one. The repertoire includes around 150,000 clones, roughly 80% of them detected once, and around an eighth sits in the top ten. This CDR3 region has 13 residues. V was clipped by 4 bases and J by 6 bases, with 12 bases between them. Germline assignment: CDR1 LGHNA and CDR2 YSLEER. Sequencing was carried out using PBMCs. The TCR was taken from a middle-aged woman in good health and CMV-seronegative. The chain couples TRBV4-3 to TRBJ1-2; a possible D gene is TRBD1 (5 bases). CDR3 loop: CASSPRGTHGYTF. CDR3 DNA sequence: TGCGCCAGCAGCCCTAGGGGTACCCATGGCTACACCTTC.